The 5 T cell receptor beta chains listed next were all sequenced from one sample in a study of T cell changes during pregnancy in multiple sclerosis. Assay: immunoSEQ multiplex PCR; the TCRdb copy retains only in-frame clones and omits some. The repertoire holds roughly 110,000 clones, with about 90% as singletons. The sequencing here drew on peripheral blood, taken in the third trimester of pregnancy. The receptors here all came from a female donor with multiple sclerosis, enrolled in a pregnancy study.

The chain carries TRBV25-1 and TRBJ1-2, with D maybe TRBD1 (6 bases). V was cut by 4 bases and J by 4 bases, with 10 bases left in between. The CDR3 is made up of 13 amino acids. CDR1 is MGHDK, CDR2 SYGVNS, per germline. CDR3 in DNA: TGTGCCAGCAGTGTACAGGGCCGCTATGGCTACACCTTC. Translated, it gives CASSVQGRYGYTF.

This clone was observed a single time. V gene TRBV28 combines with J gene TRBJ1-1; weak D call: TRBD1 (5 bases). This CDR3 is built from 13 residues. Germline CDR1 reads MDHEN; CDR2 reads SYDVKM. The V and J ends lost 6 bases and 0 bases respectively, with 8 bases between them. CDR3 sequence (DNA): TGTGCCAGCAGACGGGGGTTGAACACTGAAGCTTTCTTT. Translation: CASRRGLNTEAFF.

The rearrangement links TRBV7-3 to TRBJ2-1, with 8 positions matching TRBD2. The CDR3 has 16 residues. The junction had 11 bases not matched to a gene; V was cut back by 1 base and J by 9 bases. Per the germline V gene, CDR1 is SGHTA and CDR2 is FQGTGA. DNA of the CDR3: TGTGCCAGCAGCTTAAGTCGGGGGGGCGGTTATCGTGAGCAGTTCTTC. It specifies CASSLSRGGGYREQFF.

The chain recombines TRBV5-1 with TRBJ2-1; 10 bases map to TRBD1. The germline V gene encodes CDR1 SGHRS and CDR2 YFSETQ. This CDR3 is 16 amino acids long. Trimming took 2 bases from V and 8 from J; bases not matched to a gene: 10. The CDR3 nucleotides are TGCGCCAGCAGCTTAAGGAGGGGACAGGGGAGCTATGAGCAGTTCTTC. It translates to CASSLRRGQGSYEQFF.

This clone was detected only a few times. V and J are TRBV5-6 and TRBJ1-1, with TRBD1 matching over 8 bases. The CDR3 consists of 14 residues. V was clipped by 3 bases and J by 7 bases; unmatched bases: 8. CDR1 and CDR2 (germline): SGHDT, YYEEEE. This CDR3 is CASSSTGGVGEAFF. The CDR3 bases are TGTGCCAGCAGCTCTACAGGGGGAGTGGGTGAAGCTTTCTTT.